There are a few counts of the clone carrying this T cell receptor beta chain. Amplification yielded TCR beta CDR3 regions, with RNA transcripts as the source. HTBI primers were used for first-round RT-PCR of the TCR CDR3. TCRdb reprocessed the multiplex PCR reads via MiXCR and lists one record per CDR3 protein. This repertoire shows about 290,000 distinct CDR3 sequences, about an eighth found once; its top ten account for roughly 8.5%. The source of the sample is a study of T cells in Graves' hyperthyroidism and ophthalmopathy. The CDR3 sequence is 15 residues long. CDR1 is MDHEN, CDR2 SYDVKM, per germline. Between the trimmed V and J ends, which lost 4 bases and 4 bases, there was a span of 13 bases.

This sequence joins TRBV28 and TRBJ2-2; TRBD2 is a possible D gene (6 bases). This sequence was found in a woman under 40 with Graves' hyperthyroidism that later progressed to Graves' ophthalmopathy. Sequenced sample: blood. The CDR3 region is CASSWVGRGTGELFF. The CDR3 coding sequence is TGTGCCAGCAGTTGGGTCGGGAGAGGCACCGGGGAGCTGTTTTTT.